This TCR beta chain stems from a study of early T cells in non-severe SARS-CoV-2 infection. Study background: Alpha and beta chains were unpaired, from unsorted whole-blood bulk RNA. Regarding the study as a whole: Using VDJdb, the matching emphasized anti-spike CD8 responses while missing private and CD4 specificities.

The sample holds a few counts of this clonotype. The target antigen is unknown. The library protocol tagged individual cDNA molecules with unique molecular identifiers. Each CDR3 protein is one row after TCRdb ran MiXCR on the 5' RACE reads. The data contain 90,000 or so distinct CDR3 sequences, 15% of them singletons. The CDR3 loop spans 15 amino acids. The germline V gene has CDR1 SEHNR and CDR2 FQNEAQ (reference sequence). With 1 base removed from V and 4 bases from J, the gap between germline ends came to 10 bases. The TCR comes from an adult who was a healthcare worker with PCR-confirmed SARS-CoV-2 infection or an uninfected control (not recorded which). Sequencing was done on a sample of whole blood. The gene calls are TRBV7-9 and TRBJ1-4; D possibly corresponds to TRBD1 (5 bases). The CDR3 sequence: CASSLGRGVNEKLFF. CDR3 coding DNA: TGTGCCAGCAGCTTAGGAAGAGGGGTTAATGAAAAACTGTTTTTT. The full variable domain, in which reference TRBV7-9 and TRBJ1-4 provide the parts outside the CDR3, is DTGVSQNPRHKITKRGQNVTFRCDPISEHNRLYWYRQTLGQGPEFLTYFQNEAQLEKSRLLSDRFSAERPKGSFSTLEIQRTEQGDSAMYLCASSLGRGVNEKLFFGSGTQLSVL.